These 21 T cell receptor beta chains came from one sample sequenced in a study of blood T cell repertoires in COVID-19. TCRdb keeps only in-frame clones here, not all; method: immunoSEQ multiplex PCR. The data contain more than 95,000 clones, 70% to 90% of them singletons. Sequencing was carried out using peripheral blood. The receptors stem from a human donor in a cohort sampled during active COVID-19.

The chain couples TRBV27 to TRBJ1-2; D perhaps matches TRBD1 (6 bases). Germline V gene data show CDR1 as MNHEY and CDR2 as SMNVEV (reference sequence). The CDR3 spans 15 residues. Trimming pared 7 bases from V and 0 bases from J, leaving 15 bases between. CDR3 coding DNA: TGTGCCAGCAAGGAGAACAGGGCCGCTAACTATGGCTACACCTTC. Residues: CASKENRAANYGYTF.

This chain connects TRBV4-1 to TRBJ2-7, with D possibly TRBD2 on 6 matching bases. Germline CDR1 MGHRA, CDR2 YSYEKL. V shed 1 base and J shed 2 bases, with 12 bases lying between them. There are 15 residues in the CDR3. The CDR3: CASSQVVSGAYEQYF. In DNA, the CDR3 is TGCGCCAGCAGCCAAGTTGTTAGCGGAGCCTACGAGCAGTACTTC.

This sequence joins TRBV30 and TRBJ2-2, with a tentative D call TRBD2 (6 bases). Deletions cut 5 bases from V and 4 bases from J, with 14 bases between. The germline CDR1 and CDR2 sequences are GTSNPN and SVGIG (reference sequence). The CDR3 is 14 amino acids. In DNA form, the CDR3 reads TGTGCCTGGGACCCTTACGGGAGCACCGGGGAGCTGTTTTTT. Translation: CAWDPYGSTGELFF.

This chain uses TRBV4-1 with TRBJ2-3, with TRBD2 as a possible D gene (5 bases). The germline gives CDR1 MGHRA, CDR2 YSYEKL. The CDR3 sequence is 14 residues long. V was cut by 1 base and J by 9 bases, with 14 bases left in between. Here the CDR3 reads CASSQVEGPVTQYF. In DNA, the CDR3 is TGCGCCAGCAGCCAAGTTGAGGGCCCCGTCACGCAGTATTTT.

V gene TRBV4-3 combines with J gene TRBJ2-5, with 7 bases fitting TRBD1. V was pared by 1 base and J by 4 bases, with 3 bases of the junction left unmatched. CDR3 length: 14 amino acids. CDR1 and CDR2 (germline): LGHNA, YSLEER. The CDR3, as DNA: TGCGCCAGCAGCCAAGGACAGGGCGGAGAGACCCAGTACTTC. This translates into CASSQGQGGETQYF.

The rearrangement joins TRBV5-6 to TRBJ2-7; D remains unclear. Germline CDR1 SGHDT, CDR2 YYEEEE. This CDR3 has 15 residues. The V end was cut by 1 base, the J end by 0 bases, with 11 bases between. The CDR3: CASSLPGRSSYEQYF. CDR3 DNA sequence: TGTGCCAGCAGCTTGCCAGGCAGAAGCTCCTACGAGCAGTACTTC.

The DNA of the CDR3 is TGTGCCAGCAGCTTGGCTCAGACATCTAACTATGGCTACACCTTC. Amino acids: CASSLAQTSNYGYTF. The chain uses TRBV5-5 and TRBJ1-2; D call uncertain. The CDR3 runs to 15 residues. The ends were cut back, 0 bases at V and 0 bases at J, with 9 bases in the middle. The germline gives CDR1 SGHKS, CDR2 YYEKEE (reference sequence).

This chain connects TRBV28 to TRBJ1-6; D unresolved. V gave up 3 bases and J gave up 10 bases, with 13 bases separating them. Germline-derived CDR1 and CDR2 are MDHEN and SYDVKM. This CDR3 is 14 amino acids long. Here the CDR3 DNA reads TGTGCCAGCAGTTTGCAGACACGGCTCTCACCCCTCCACTTT. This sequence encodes CASSLQTRLSPLHF.

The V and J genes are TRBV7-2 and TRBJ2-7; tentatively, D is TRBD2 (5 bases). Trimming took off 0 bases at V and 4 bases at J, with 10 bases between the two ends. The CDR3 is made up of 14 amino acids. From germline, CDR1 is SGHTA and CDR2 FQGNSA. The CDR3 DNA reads TGTGCCAGCAGCTTAGCGGCGGGTGTATACGAGCAGTACTTC. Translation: CASSLAAGVYEQYF.

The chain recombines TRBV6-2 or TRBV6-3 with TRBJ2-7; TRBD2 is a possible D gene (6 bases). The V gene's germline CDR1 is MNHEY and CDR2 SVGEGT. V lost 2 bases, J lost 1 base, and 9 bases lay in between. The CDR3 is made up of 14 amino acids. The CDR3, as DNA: TGTGCCAGCAGTTACGCGGAGGGATCCTACGAGCAGTACTTC. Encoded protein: CASSYAEGSYEQYF.

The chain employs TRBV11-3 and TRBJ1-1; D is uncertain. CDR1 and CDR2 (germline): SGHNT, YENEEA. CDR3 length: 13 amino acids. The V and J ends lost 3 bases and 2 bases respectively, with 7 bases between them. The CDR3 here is CASSFSRNTEAFF. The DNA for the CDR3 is TGTGCCAGCAGCTTCTCGCGTAACACTGAAGCTTTCTTT.

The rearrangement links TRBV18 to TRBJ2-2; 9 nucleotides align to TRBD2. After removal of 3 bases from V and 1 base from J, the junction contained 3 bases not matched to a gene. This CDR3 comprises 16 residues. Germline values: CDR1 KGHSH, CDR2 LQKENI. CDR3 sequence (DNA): TGTGCCAGCTCACCGGGGACTAGCCGGAACACCGGGGAGCTGTTTTTT. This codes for CASSPGTSRNTGELFF.

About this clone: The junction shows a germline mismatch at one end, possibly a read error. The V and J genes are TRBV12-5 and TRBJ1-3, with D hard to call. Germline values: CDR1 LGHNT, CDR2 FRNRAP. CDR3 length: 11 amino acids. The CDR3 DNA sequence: TGTGCTAGTGGTTTGTTGACACCCCGGTCCTTT. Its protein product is CASGLLTPRSF.

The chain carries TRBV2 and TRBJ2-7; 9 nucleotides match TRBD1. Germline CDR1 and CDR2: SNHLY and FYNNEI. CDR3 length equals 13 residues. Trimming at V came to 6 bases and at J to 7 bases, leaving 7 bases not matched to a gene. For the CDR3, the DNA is TGTGCCAGCAGCGGACAGGGGCCGGGAGAGCAGTACTTC. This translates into CASSGQGPGEQYF.

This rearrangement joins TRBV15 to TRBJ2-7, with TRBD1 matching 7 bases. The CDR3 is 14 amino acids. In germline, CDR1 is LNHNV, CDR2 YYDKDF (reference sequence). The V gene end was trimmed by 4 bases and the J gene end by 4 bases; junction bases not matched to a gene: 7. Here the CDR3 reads CATSIDRARYEQYF. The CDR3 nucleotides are TGTGCCACCAGCATAGACAGGGCTCGATACGAGCAGTACTTC.

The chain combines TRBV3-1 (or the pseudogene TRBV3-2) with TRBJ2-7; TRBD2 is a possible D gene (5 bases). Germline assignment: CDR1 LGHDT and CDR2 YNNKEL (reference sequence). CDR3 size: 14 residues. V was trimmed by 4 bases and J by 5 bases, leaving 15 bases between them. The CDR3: CASSRGVLGNEQYF. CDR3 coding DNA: TGTGCCAGCAGCCGTGGTGTGCTCGGGAACGAGCAGTACTTC.

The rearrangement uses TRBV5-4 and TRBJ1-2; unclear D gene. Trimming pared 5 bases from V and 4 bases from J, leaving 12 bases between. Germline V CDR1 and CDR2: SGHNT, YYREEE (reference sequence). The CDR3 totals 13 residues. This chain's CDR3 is CASSPGMGYGYTF. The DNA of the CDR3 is TGTGCCAGCAGTCCCGGGATGGGCTATGGCTACACCTTC.

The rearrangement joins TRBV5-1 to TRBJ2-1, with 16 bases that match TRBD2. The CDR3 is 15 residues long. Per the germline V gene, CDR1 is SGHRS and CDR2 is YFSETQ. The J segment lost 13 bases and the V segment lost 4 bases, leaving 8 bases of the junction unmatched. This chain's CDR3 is CASSAGLAGGPIQFF. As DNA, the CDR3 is TGCGCCAGCAGCGCGGGACTAGCGGGAGGGCCAATACAGTTCTTC.

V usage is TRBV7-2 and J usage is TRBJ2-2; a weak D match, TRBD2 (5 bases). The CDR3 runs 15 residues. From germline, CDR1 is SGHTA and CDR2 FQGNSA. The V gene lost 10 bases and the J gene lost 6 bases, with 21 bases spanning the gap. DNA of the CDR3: TGTGCCAACAAACTGGCGGGCGGTCGATCCGGGGAGCTGTTTTTT. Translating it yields CANKLAGGRSGELFF. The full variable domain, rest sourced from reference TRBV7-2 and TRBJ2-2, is GAGVSQSPSNKVTEKGKDVELRCDPISGHTALYWYRQSLGQGLEFLIYFQGNSAPDKSGLPSDRFSAERTGGSVSTLTIQRTQQEDSAVYLCANKLAGGRSGELFFGEGSRLTVL.

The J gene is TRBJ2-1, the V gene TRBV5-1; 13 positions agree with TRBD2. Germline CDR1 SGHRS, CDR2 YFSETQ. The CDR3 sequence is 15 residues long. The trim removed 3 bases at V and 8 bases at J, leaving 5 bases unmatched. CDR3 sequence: CASSSGLAGDDEQFF. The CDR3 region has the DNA TGCGCCAGCAGCTCTGGACTAGCGGGAGATGATGAGCAGTTCTTC.

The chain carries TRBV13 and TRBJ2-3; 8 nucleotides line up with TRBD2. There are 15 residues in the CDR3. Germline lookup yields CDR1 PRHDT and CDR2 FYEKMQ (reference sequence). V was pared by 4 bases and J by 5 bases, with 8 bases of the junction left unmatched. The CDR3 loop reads CASSSGTRGGDTQYF. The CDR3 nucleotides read TGTGCCAGCAGCTCCGGGACTAGGGGGGGAGATACGCAGTATTTT.